Listed below are T cell receptor beta chains from one sample, sequenced in a study of T cell responses to AZD1222 COVID-19 vaccine. TCRdb's table, derived via immunoSEQ multiplex PCR, lists solely in-frame clones and lacks some. The sample holds around 100,000 clones, less than 95% seen once. The specimen was peripheral blood, collected on day 0 of AZD1222 vaccination. Receptors originate from an adult in good health. Each CDR3 is given with its conserved first and last residue. A D gene is named only where the DNA matches it firmly. Only part of the rows carry a size: once, few, many, or a class if the clone is expanded.

J	V	D	size	CDR3	DNA
TRBJ2-5	TRBV11-3	.	.	CASSLGGQTQYF	TGTGCCAGCAGCTTAGGCGGACAGACCCAGTACTTC
TRBJ1-1	TRBV3-1/TRBV3-2	TRBD1	.	CASSPRTGDGVGNTEAFF	TGTGCCAGCAGCCCCAGGACAGGGGACGGGGTAGGGAACACTGAAGCTTTCTTT
TRBJ1-2	TRBV19	.	.	CASVRQGDGYTF	TGTGCCAGTGTTCGGCAGGGTGATGGCTACACCTTC
TRBJ1-1	TRBV12-3/TRBV12-4	.	.	CASSPEKGAEAFF	TGTGCCAGCAGTCCGGAGAAGGGCGCTGAAGCTTTCTTT
TRBJ2-6	TRBV27	TRBD1	.	CASSKRQGLDGANVLTF	TGTGCCAGCAGTAAGAGACAGGGGCTAGACGGGGCCAACGTCCTGACTTTC
TRBJ1-5	TRBV12-3/TRBV12-4	.	once	CASSTRRQPQHF	TGTGCCAGCAGTACTCGGCGGCAGCCCCAGCATTTT
TRBJ1-6	TRBV2	.	.	CASNGRDNSPLHF	TGTGCCAGCAACGGGAGAGATAATTCACCCCTCCACTTT
TRBJ2-5	TRBV7-3	.	.	CASSRSGQETQYF	TGTGCCAGCAGCAGAAGCGGACAAGAGACCCAGTACTTC
TRBJ1-1	TRBV6-5	.	.	CASEGLMSTEAFF	TGTGCCAGCGAGGGACTAATGAGTACTGAAGCTTTCTTT
TRBJ1-1	TRBV3-1/TRBV3-2	TRBD1	.	CASSQDQRTGKGTEAFF	TGTGCCAGCAGCCAAGATCAGAGGACAGGGAAAGGCACTGAAGCTTTCTTT
TRBJ1-2	TRBV5-4	.	.	CASSLDNTFYYGYTF	TGTGCCAGCAGCTTGGACAACACTTTCTACTATGGCTACACCTTC
TRBJ1-2	TRBV29-1	.	.	CSVDWGDYGYTF	TGCAGCGTTGACTGGGGGGACTATGGCTACACCTTC
TRBJ1-1	TRBV6-2/TRBV6-3	.	.	CASSYSSLPYTEAFF	TGTGCCAGCAGTTACTCGAGTCTCCCGTACACTGAAGCTTTCTTT
TRBJ2-5	TRBV18	.	few	CASSPGARQETQYF	TGTGCCAGCTCACCAGGCGCTAGGCAAGAGACCCAGTACTTC
TRBJ1-3	TRBV5-1	.	.	CAGGGQNRKTGNTIYF	TGCGCCGGAGGGGGACAAAACAGAAAGACTGGAAACACCATATATTTT
TRBJ2-1	TRBV7-2	.	.	CASSFGQGNEQFF	TGTGCCAGCAGCTTTGGCCAAGGGAATGAGCAGTTCTTC
TRBJ2-1	TRBV11-3	.	.	CASSRRGDEQFF	TGTGCCAGCAGCAGACGTGGGGATGAGCAGTTCTTC
TRBJ2-7	TRBV5-1	TRBD1	.	CASSLRPGTGTYEQYF	TGCGCCAGCAGCTTACGTCCCGGGACAGGGACCTACGAGCAGTACTTC
TRBJ1-1	TRBV6-4	.	.	CASRGHLNTEAFF	TGTGCCAGCAGAGGACACCTAAACACTGAAGCTTTCTTT
TRBJ2-1	TRBV7-8	.	.	CATQDSYNEQFF	TGTGCCACCCAGGACTCCTACAATGAGCAGTTCTTC
TRBJ1-4	TRBV5-1	TRBD1	.	CASGFGDSTEKLFF	TGCGCCAGCGGGTTTGGGGACAGCACCGAAAAACTGTTTTTT
TRBJ1-1	TRBV29-1	TRBD1	.	CSVEDADRGNTEAFF	TGCAGCGTTGAAGACGCGGACAGGGGGAACACTGAAGCTTTCTTT
TRBJ2-3	TRBV6-1	.	.	CASSELVTSTDTQYF	TGTGCCAGCAGTGAACTTGTCACTAGCACAGATACGCAGTATTTT
TRBJ2-3	TRBV18	.	.	CASSPRALALADTQYF	TGTGCCAGCTCACCACGTGCACTAGCCTTGGCAGATACGCAGTATTTT
TRBJ1-6	TRBV6-5	.	.	CASVPDGEVRSPLHF	TGTGCCAGCGTGCCCGACGGGGAAGTACGTTCACCCCTCCACTTT
TRBJ2-1	TRBV28	.	.	CASSLALNEQFF	TGTGCCAGCAGTTTAGCCCTCAATGAGCAGTTCTTC
TRBJ1-5	TRBV5-8	.	.	CASSLGWDSNQPQHF	TGTGCCAGCAGCTTGGGATGGGACAGCAATCAGCCCCAGCATTTT
TRBJ1-6	TRBV5-4	.	.	CASSLGGSPLHF	TGTGCCAGCAGCTTAGGGGGATCACCCCTCCACTTT